This note documents a single T cell receptor beta chain sequence. What it binds is not known. This entry belongs to a study of cytomegalovirus exposure and HLA in healthy donors. Study-level information: Later analysis reported that the 110 or so validation repertoires shared the platform of the approximately 620 first-cohort repertoires.

Germline V gene data show CDR1 as MNHNS and CDR2 as SASEGT. The CDR3 totals 12 residues. The germline V and J ends were trimmed by 4 bases and 3 bases, with 4 bases remaining between them. Overall study findings and caveats: Reports showed the classifier diagnosing cytomegalovirus status with high specificity and sensitivity. Listed as cytomegalovirus-associated were 150 to 200 TCR beta chains.

TCRdb's table, derived via immunoSEQ multiplex PCR, lists solely in-frame clones and lacks some. Of about 240,000 clones in the sample, around 85% were seen once. The sample comprised PBMCs. The chain is built from TRBV6-1 and TRBJ1-3; the D is unclear. This receptor was taken from a woman under 40 in good health and CMV-seropositive. CDR3: CASSGYGNTIYF. In DNA, the CDR3 is TGTGCCAGCAGTGGCTATGGAAACACCATATATTTT.